This T cell receptor beta chain was captured in a study of blood T cell repertoires in COVID-19. Study-level background: COVID-19 samples, acute and convalescent, were from the United States, Italy and Spain.

After removal of 4 bases from V and 4 bases from J, the junction contained 5 bases not matched to a gene. Germline CDR1 and CDR2: PRHDT and FYEKMQ (reference sequence). The CDR3 is 14 amino acids. This clone showed up just once. Method: immunoSEQ multiplex PCR; TCRdb's copy keeps in-frame clones and lacks some. The sample holds 220,000 or so clones; 90% are singletons and the top ten take more than 12%. The origin of this receptor is a man aged 25-45 years who had been exposed to COVID-19. Sequencing was carried out using PBMCs or T cells enriched from blood (not recorded which). The J gene is TRBJ2-7, the V gene TRBV13, with 9 bases lining up with TRBD1. CDR3 bases: TGTGCCAGCAGCTCTCCGGGACAGGGTTACGAGCAGTACTTC. Translation: CASSSPGQGYEQYF. The entire variable domain, with the rest obtained from reference TRBV13 and TRBJ2-7, is as follows: AAGVIQSPRHLIKEKRETATLKCYPIPRHDTVYWYQQGPGQDPQFLISFYEKMQSDKGSIPDRFSAQQFSDYHSELNMSSLELGDSALYFCASSSPGQGYEQYFGPGTRLTVT.